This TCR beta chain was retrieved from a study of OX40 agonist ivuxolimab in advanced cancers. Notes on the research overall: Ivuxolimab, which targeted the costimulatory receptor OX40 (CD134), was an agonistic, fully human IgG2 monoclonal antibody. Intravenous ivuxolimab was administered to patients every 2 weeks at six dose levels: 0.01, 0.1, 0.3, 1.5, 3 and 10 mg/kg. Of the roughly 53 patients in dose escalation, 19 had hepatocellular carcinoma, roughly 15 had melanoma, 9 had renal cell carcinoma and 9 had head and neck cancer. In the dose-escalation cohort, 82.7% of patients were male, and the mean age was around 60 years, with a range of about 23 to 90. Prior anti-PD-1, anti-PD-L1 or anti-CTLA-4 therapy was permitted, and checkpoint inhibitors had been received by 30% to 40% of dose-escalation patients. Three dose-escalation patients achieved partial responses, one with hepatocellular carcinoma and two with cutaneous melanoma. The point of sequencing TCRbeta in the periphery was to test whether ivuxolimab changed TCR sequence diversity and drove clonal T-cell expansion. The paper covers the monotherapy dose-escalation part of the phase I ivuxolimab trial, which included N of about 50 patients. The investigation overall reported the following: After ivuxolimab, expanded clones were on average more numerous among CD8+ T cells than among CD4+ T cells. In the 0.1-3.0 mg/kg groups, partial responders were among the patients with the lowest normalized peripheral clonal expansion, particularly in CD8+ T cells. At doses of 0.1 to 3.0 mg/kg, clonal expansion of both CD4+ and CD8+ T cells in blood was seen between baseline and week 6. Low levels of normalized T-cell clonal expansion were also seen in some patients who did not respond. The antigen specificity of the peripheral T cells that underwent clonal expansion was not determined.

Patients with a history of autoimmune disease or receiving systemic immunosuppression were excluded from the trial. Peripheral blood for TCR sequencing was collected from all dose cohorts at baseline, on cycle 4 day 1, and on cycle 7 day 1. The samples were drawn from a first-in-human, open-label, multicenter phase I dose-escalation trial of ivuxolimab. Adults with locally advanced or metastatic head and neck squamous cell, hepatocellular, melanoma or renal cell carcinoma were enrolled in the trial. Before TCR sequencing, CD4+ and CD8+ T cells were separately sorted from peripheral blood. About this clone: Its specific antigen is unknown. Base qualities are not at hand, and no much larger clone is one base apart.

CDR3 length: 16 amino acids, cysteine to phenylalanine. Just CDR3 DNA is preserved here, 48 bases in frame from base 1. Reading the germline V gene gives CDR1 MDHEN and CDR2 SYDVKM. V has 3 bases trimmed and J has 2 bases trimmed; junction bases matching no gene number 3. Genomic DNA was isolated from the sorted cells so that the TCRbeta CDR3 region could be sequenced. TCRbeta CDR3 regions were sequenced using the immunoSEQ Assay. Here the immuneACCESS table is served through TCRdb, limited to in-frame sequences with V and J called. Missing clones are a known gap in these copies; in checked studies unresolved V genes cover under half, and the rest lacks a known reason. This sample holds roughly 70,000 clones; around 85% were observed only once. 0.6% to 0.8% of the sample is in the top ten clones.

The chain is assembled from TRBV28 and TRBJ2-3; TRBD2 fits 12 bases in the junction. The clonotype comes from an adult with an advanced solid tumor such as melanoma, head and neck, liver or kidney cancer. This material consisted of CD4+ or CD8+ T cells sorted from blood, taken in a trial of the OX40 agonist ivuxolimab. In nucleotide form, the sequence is TGTGCCAGCAGTTTTGGACTAGCGGGACCCACAGATACGCAGTATTTT. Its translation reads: CASSFGLAGPTDTQYF.